Listed below are T cell receptor beta chains from one sample, sequenced in a study of OX40 agonist ivuxolimab in advanced cancers. Produced via immunoSEQ multiplex PCR; TCRdb's table is partial and in-frame only. The sample holds tens of thousands of clones, around nine tenths seen once. Sequences were derived from CD4+ or CD8+ T cells sorted from blood, sampled in a trial of the OX40 agonist ivuxolimab. These receptors were obtained from an adult with an advanced solid tumor such as melanoma, head and neck, liver or kidney cancer. Both conserved end residues are part of each CDR3. Each record gives: D gene, V gene, clone size, CDR3 length, J gene, CDR3 protein, CDR3 DNA. A D gene is named only where the DNA matches it firmly. Not all rows give a size; the values are once, few, many and, for expanded clones, a class.

TRBD2	TRBV10-2	NA	13	TRBJ2-1	CASMIAGGHEQFF	TGCGCCAGCATGATTGCGGGGGGGCATGAGCAGTTCTTC
TRBD1	TRBV4-1	NA	15	TRBJ2-1	CASSQATGGYNEQFF	TGCGCCAGCAGCCAGGCGACAGGGGGCTACAATGAGCAGTTCTTC
NA	TRBV13	NA	14	TRBJ2-5	CASSQGDIYETQYF	TGTGCCAGCAGCCAGGGCGATATTTACGAGACCCAGTACTTC
NA	TRBV7-9	once	13	TRBJ1-2	CASSLGQNYGYTF	TGTGCCAGCAGCTTAGGACAGAACTATGGCTACACCTTC
TRBD2	TRBV12-5	NA	16	TRBJ2-1	CASGGQTSGRANEQFF	TGTGCTAGTGGGGGCCAGACTAGCGGGAGGGCAAATGAGCAGTTCTTC
NA	TRBV5-5	NA	15	TRBJ2-3	CASSRVGIAADTQYF	TGTGCCAGCAGCCGGGTAGGAATAGCCGCAGATACGCAGTATTTT
TRBD2	TRBV11-2	NA	15	TRBJ2-5	CASSLSLAGAETQYF	TGTGCCAGCAGCTTATCACTAGCGGGAGCCGAGACCCAGTACTTC
NA	TRBV30	once	13	TRBJ2-5	CAWSVNSLETQYF	TGTGCCTGGAGTGTAAACAGCCTAGAGACCCAGTACTTC
NA	TRBV5-5	NA	15	TRBJ1-1	CASSSLMWENTEAFF	TGTGCCAGCAGCTCGCTGATGTGGGAGAACACTGAAGCTTTCTTT
TRBD1	TRBV27	NA	13	TRBJ2-7	CASAPGQAYEQYF	TGTGCCAGTGCCCCTGGACAGGCCTACGAGCAGTACTTC
NA	TRBV5-4	NA	13	TRBJ1-6	CASSYGGDSPLHF	TGTGCCAGCAGCTATGGGGGTGATTCACCCCTCCACTTT
TRBD1	TRBV7-2	NA	16	TRBJ1-6	CASSPQDRDSHSPLHF	TGTGCCAGCAGCCCGCAAGACAGGGATTCTCATTCACCCCTCCACTTT
TRBD2	TRBV6-6	once	14	TRBJ2-1	CASKGSGSYNEQFF	TGTGCCAGCAAGGGAAGCGGGAGCTACAATGAGCAGTTCTTC
NA	TRBV4-3	NA	13	TRBJ2-5	CASSQAIGETQYF	TGCGCCAGCAGCCAAGCAATAGGGGAGACCCAGTACTTC
NA	TRBV11-2	NA	15	TRBJ2-7	CASRALAGHFDEQYF	TGTGCCAGCAGAGCCTTGGCGGGGCATTTCGACGAGCAGTACTTC
TRBD2	TRBV7-2	NA	16	TRBJ2-5	CASSLVGAGGQETQYF	TGTGCCAGCAGCTTAGTGGGAGCGGGAGGCCAAGAGACCCAGTACTTC
NA	TRBV4-2	NA	17	TRBJ2-3	CASSQVSSGAVTDTQYF	TGTGCCAGCAGCCAAGTCTCCTCAGGGGCGGTAACAGATACGCAGTATTTT
TRBD1	TRBV7-2	NA	15	TRBJ2-3	CASSFRTGGTDTQYF	TGTGCCAGCAGCTTCCGGACAGGGGGCACAGATACGCAGTATTTT
TRBD1	TRBV10-2	NA	16	TRBJ1-2	CASRDRGRLLEYGYTF	TGCGCCAGCAGGGACAGGGGGCGACTCCTGGAGTATGGCTACACCTTC
NA	TRBV19	NA	13	TRBJ2-2	CASSMVVLGELFF	TGTGCCAGTAGTATGGTAGTACTCGGGGAGCTGTTTTTT
NA	TRBV6-5	NA	14	TRBJ1-1	CASSYRRLNTEAFF	TGTGCCAGCAGTTATCGGAGGTTGAACACTGAAGCTTTCTTT
TRBD1	TRBV18	NA	14	TRBJ1-2	CASSPAGTGHGYTF	TGTGCCAGCTCACCCGCCGGGACAGGGCATGGCTACACCTTC
NA	TRBV11-3	NA	13	TRBJ2-5	CASSEAGQETQYF	TGTGCCAGCAGCGAGGCGGGACAAGAGACCCAGTACTTC
NA	TRBV11-2	NA	13	TRBJ1-3	CASSSRSGNTIYF	TGTGCCAGCAGCTCCCGCTCTGGAAACACCATATATTTT
NA	TRBV6-5	NA	14	TRBJ1-4	CASSPGPTGEKLFF	TGTGCCAGCAGCCCAGGCCCGACGGGGGAAAAACTGTTTTTT
NA	TRBV29-1	NA	13	TRBJ2-2	CSVRQVNTGELFF	TGCAGCGTGAGACAGGTGAACACCGGGGAGCTGTTTTTT
NA	TRBV9	NA	15	TRBJ2-7	CASSANPGQGNEQYF	TGTGCCAGCAGCGCCAACCCGGGACAAGGGAACGAGCAGTACTTC
NA	TRBV4-1	NA	13	TRBJ1-6	CASKGLYNSPLHF	TGCGCCAGCAAGGGACTGTATAATTCACCCCTCCACTTT
NA	TRBV6-6	NA	14	TRBJ1-5	CASSYGAENQPQHF	TGTGCCAGCAGTTACGGAGCAGAGAATCAGCCCCAGCATTTT
TRBD1	TRBV4-2	NA	15	TRBJ2-1	CASSQTGGWYNEQFF	TGTGCCAGCAGCCAAACAGGGGGCTGGTACAATGAGCAGTTCTTC
NA	TRBV19	NA	15	TRBJ2-7	CASSTAWVAYYEQYF	TGTGCCAGTAGTACCGCGTGGGTAGCTTACTACGAGCAGTACTTC
NA	TRBV7-9	NA	13	TRBJ1-4	CASSHQGNEKLFF	TGTGCCAGCAGCCATCAGGGGAATGAAAAACTGTTTTTT
NA	TRBV6-5	NA	11	TRBJ2-7	CASSGAYEQYF	TGTGCCAGCAGCGGGGCCTACGAGCAGTACTTC
TRBD1	TRBV13	NA	13	TRBJ2-5	CASSLGQQETQYF	TGTGCCAGCAGCTTGGGACAGCAAGAGACCCAGTACTTC
NA	TRBV13	NA	15	TRBJ2-3	CASSLEAANTDTQYF	TGTGCCAGCAGCTTAGAGGCGGCAAACACAGATACGCAGTATTTT
NA	TRBV9	NA	12	TRBJ2-7	CASSPTGSEQYF	TGTGCCAGCAGCCCTACAGGGTCTGAGCAGTACTTC
TRBD2	TRBV5-6	NA	16	TRBJ2-2	CASSLGAGGRTGELFF	TGTGCCAGCAGCTTGGGAGCGGGGGGCCGCACCGGGGAGCTGTTTTTT
NA	TRBV5-1	NA	14	TRBJ1-2	CASSLDGEMVGYTF	TGCGCCAGCAGCTTGGATGGGGAAATGGTTGGCTACACCTTC
NA	TRBV4-3	NA	15	TRBJ2-1	CASSPGTASIYEQFF	TGCGCCAGCAGCCCCGGAACAGCGTCCATATATGAGCAGTTCTTC
NA	TRBV4-1	NA	14	TRBJ1-1	CASSLPQGNTEAFF	TGCGCCAGCAGCCTCCCGCAGGGGAACACTGAAGCTTTCTTT
TRBD1	TRBV27	NA	14	TRBJ2-5	CASGMGQGLETQYF	TGTGCCAGCGGAATGGGACAGGGCTTAGAGACCCAGTACTTC
NA	TRBV19	NA	15	TRBJ1-5	CASSIVVAVNQPQHF	TGTGCCAGTAGTATAGTGGTGGCCGTCAATCAGCCCCAGCATTTT
NA	TRBV27	NA	14	TRBJ2-3	CASTQGTRTDTQYF	TGTGCCAGCACCCAGGGGACCCGCACAGATACGCAGTATTTT
NA	TRBV4-3	NA	15	TRBJ1-2	CASSQDSDRNYGYTF	TGCGCCAGCAGCCAAGATTCGGACAGAAACTATGGCTACACCTTC
TRBD2	TRBV10-2	NA	14	TRBJ2-2	CASSPGLASGELFF	TGCGCCAGCAGTCCGGGACTAGCTTCCGGGGAGCTGTTTTTT
NA	TRBV13	NA	14	TRBJ2-5	CASSLRGLSGTQYF	TGTGCCAGCAGCCTCCGTGGACTGTCTGGGACCCAGTACTTC
NA	TRBV7-9	NA	13	TRBJ2-3	CASSKQSTDTQYF	TGTGCCAGCAGCAAACAAAGCACAGATACGCAGTATTTT
NA	TRBV29-1	NA	15	TRBJ2-7	CSVETYSRSSYEQYF	TGCAGCGTTGAGACTTACTCTAGGAGCTCCTACGAGCAGTACTTC
NA	TRBV30	NA	16	TRBJ1-4	CAWSVPGETGDEKLFF	TGTGCCTGGAGTGTACCTGGGGAGACGGGGGATGAAAAACTGTTTTTT
NA	TRBV5-5	NA	14	TRBJ1-6	CASNSGTPGFPLHF	TGTGCCAGCAATTCCGGGACCCCGGGGTTCCCCCTCCACTTT
TRBD1	TRBV29-1	NA	13	TRBJ2-7	CSVEVGTGIEQYF	TGCAGCGTTGAAGTCGGGACAGGGATCGAGCAGTACTTC
TRBD1	TRBV27	NA	15	TRBJ1-2	CASSPGTGVIYGYTF	TGTGCCAGCAGTCCCGGGACAGGGGTCATTTATGGCTACACCTTC
NA	TRBV4-1	once	14	TRBJ1-5	CASSQDWNYQPQHF	TGCGCCAGCAGCCAAGATTGGAACTATCAGCCCCAGCATTTT
NA	TRBV7-6	NA	17	TRBJ1-1	CASSLNHQGMRDTEAFF	TGTGCCAGCAGCTTAAACCATCAGGGGATGAGGGACACTGAAGCTTTCTTT
TRBD2	TRBV11-3	NA	16	TRBJ2-7	CASSPPGTSGTYEQYF	TGTGCCAGCAGCCCACCCGGGACTAGCGGAACCTACGAGCAGTACTTC
NA	TRBV27	NA	13	TRBJ1-1	CASSPWDQTEAFF	TGTGCCAGCAGTCCGTGGGACCAAACTGAAGCTTTCTTT
TRBD1	TRBV10-2	NA	15	TRBJ1-3	CASRVQGASGNTIYF	TGCGCCAGCAGGGTACAGGGGGCAAGTGGAAACACCATATATTTT